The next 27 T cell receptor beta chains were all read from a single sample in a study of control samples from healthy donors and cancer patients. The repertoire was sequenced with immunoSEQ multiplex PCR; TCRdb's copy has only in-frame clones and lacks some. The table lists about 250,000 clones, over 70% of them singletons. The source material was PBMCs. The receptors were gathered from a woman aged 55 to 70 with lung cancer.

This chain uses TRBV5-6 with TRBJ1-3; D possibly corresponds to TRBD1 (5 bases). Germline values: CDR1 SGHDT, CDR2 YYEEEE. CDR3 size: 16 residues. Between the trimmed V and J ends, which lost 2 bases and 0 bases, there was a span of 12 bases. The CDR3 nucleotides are TGTGCCAGCAGCTTTTGGGGCGCGCACTCTGGAAACACCATATATTTT. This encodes CASSFWGAHSGNTIYF. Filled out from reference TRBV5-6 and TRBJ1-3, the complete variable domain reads DAGVTQSPTHLIKTRGQQVTLRCSPKSGHDTVSWYQQALGQGPQFIFQYYEEEERQRGNFPDRFSGHQFPNYSSELNVNALLLGDSALYLCASSFWGAHSGNTIYFGEGSWLTVV.

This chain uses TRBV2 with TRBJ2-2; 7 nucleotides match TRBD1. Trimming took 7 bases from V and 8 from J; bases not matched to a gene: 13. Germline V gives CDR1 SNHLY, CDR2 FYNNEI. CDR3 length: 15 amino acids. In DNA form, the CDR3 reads TGTGCCAGCACTCAAGAGGGACAGATAGGAGGGGAGCTGTTTTTT. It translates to CASTQEGQIGGELFF.

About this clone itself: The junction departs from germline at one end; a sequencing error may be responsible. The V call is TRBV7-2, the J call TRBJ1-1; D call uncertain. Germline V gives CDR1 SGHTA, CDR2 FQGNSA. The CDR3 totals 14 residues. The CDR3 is CASSLAPARAEAFF. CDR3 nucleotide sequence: TGTGCCAGCAGCCTAGCGCCGGCGCGGGCTGAAGCTTTCTTT.

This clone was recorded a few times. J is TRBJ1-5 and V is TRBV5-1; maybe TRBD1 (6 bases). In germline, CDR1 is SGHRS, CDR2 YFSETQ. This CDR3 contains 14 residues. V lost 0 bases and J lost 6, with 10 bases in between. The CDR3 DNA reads TGCGCCAGCAGCTTGGACGGGGGCGTTCAGCCCCAGCATTTT. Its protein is CASSLDGGVQPQHF.

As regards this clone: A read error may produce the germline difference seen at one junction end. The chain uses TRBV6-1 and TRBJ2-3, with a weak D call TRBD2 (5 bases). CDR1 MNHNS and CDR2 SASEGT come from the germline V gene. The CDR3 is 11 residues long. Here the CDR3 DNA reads TGTGCCAGCAGTGAAAATATCGGACTCCTATTT. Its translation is CASSENIGLLF.

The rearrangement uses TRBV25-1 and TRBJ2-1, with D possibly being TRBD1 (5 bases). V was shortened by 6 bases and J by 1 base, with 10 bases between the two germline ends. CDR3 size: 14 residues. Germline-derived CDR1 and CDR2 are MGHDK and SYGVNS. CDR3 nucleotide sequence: TGTGCCAGCAGGGAAACAGGATCCTACAATGAGCAGTTCTTC. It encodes CASRETGSYNEQFF.

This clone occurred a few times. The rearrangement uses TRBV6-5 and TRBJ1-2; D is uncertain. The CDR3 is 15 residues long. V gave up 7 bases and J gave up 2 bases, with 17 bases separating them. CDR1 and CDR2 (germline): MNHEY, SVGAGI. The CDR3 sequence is CASTERALQNYGYTF. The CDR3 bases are TGTGCCAGCACCGAAAGGGCACTCCAAAACTATGGCTACACCTTC.

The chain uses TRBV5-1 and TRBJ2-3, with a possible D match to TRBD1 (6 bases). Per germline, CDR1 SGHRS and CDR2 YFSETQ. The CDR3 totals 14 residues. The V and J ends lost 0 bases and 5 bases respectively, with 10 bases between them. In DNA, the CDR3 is TGCGCCAGCAGCTTGGGACAGGCGGGAGATACGCAGTATTTT. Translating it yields CASSLGQAGDTQYF.

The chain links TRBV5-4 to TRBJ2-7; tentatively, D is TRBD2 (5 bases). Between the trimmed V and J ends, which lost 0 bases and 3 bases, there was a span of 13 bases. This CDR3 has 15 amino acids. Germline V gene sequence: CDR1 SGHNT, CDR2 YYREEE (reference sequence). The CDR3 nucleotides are TGTGCCAGCAGCTTGGCATCCGACGGAGGCTACGAGCAGTACTTC. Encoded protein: CASSLASDGGYEQYF.

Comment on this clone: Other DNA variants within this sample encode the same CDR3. This CDR3 reads CASSLGLADYEQYF. The CDR3 DNA sequence: TGCGCCAGCAGCTTGGGGCTAGCGGACTACGAGCAGTACTTC. The rearrangement links TRBV5-1 to TRBJ2-7; TRBD2 matches at 7 bases. Trimming removed 0 bases from V and 3 bases from J; junction bases left unmatched: 3. The CDR3 loop spans 14 amino acids. Looked up from germline, CDR1 is SGHRS and CDR2 is YFSETQ.

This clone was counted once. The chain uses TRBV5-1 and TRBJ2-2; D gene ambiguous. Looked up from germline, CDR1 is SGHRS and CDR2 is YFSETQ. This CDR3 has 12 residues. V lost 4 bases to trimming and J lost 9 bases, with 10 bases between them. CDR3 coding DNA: TGCGCCAGCAGCCGCCCCGGGTGGGAGCTGTTTTTT. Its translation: CASSRPGWELFF.

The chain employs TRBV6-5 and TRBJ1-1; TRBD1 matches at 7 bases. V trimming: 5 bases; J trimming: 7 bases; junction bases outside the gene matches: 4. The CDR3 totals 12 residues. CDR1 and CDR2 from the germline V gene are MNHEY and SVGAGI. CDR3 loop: CASSSRDSEAFF. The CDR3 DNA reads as TGTGCCAGCAGTAGCCGGGACAGTGAAGCTTTCTTT.

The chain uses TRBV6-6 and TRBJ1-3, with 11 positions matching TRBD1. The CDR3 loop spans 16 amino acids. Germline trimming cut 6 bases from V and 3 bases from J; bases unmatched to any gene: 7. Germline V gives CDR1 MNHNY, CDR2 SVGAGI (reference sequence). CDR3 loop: CASSRGTGGFGNTIYF. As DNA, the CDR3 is TGTGCCAGCAGCCGCGGGACAGGGGGTTTTGGAAACACCATATATTTT.

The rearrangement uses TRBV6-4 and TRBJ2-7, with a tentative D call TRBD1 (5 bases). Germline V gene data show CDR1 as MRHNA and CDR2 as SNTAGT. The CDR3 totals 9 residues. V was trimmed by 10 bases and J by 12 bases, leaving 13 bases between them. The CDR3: CATRKRGYF. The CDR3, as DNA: TGTGCCACGCGAAAAAGGGGGTACTTC.

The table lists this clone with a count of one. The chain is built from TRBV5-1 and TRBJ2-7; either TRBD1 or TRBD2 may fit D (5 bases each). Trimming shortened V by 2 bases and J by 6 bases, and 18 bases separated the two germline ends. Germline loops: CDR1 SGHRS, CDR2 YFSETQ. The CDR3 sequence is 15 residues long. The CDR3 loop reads CASSFLGRSEREQYF. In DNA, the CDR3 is TGCGCCAGCAGCTTTCTGGGACGGAGTGAACGCGAGCAGTACTTC.

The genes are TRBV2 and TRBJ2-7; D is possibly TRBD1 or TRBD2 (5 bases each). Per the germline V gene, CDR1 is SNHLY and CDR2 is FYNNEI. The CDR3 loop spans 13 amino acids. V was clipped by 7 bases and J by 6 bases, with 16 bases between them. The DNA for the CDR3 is TGTGCCAGCACCTTAGTATGGGGGAGCGAGCAGTACTTC. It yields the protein CASTLVWGSEQYF.

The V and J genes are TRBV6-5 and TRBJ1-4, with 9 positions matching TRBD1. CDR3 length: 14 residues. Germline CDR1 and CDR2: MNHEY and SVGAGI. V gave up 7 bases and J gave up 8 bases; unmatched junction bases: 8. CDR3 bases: TGTGCCAGCACCTGGACAGGGGTAGTGGAAAAACTGTTTTTT. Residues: CASTWTGVVEKLFF.

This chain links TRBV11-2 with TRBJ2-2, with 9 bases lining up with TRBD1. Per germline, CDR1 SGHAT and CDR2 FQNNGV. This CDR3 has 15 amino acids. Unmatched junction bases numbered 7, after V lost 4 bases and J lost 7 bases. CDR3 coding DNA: TGTGCCAGCAGCTCCCGGACAGGGGAGGTCGGGGAGCTGTTTTTT. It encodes CASSSRTGEVGELFF.

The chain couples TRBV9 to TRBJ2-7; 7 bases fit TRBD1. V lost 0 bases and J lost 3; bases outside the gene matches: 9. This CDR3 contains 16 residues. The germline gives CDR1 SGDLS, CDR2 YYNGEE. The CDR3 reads CASSVVGQAAVYEQYF. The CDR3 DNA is TGTGCCAGCAGCGTAGTCGGACAGGCCGCTGTCTACGAGCAGTACTTC.

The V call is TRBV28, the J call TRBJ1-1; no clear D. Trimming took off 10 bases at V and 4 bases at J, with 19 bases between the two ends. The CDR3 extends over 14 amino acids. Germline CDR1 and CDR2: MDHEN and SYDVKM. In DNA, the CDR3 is TGTGCCACCGTAACGGGTGGGGTATCCACTGAAGCTTTCTTT. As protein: CATVTGGVSTEAFF. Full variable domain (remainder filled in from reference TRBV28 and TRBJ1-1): DVKVTQSSRYLVKRTGEKVFLECVQDMDHENMFWYRQDPGLGLRLIYFSYDVKMKEKGDIPEGYSVSREKKERFSLILESASTNQTSMYLCATVTGGVSTEAFFGQGTRLTVV.

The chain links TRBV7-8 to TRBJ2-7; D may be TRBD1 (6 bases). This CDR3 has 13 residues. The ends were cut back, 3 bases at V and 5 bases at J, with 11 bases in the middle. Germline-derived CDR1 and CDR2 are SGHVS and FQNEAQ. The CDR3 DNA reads TGTGCCAGCAGCTTCTCTAACAGGGACGAGCAGTACTTC. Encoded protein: CASSFSNRDEQYF.

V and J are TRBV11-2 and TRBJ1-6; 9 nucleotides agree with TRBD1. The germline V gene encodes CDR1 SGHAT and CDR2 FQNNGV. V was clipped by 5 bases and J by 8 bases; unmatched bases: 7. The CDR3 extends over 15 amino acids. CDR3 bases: TGTGCCAGCAGCATTGAGACAGGGGGTCATTCACCCCTCCACTTT. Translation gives CASSIETGGHSPLHF.

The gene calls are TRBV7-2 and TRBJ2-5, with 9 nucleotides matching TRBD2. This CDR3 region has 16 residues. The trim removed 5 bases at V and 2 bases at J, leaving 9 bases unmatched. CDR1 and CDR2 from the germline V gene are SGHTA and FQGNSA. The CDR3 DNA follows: TGTGCCAGCAGCCTCAGCGCGAGCGGGGGGCAAGAGACCCAGTACTTC. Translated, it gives CASSLSASGGQETQYF.

The CDR3 DNA follows: TGTGCCAGCAGTGGTCAGGGCGGGCACGACGAGCAGTACTTC. The encoded protein is CASSGQGGHDEQYF. The chain combines TRBV27 with TRBJ2-7; D assignment may be TRBD1 or TRBD2 (5 bases each). Germline V gene lookup returns CDR1 MNHEY and CDR2 SMNVEV (reference sequence). The V and J ends lost 5 bases and 5 bases respectively, with 16 bases between them. The CDR3 is made up of 14 amino acids.

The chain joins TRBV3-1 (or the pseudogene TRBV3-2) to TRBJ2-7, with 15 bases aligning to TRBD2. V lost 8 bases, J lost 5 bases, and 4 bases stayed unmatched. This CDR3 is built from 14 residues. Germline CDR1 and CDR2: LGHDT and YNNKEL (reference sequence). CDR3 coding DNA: TGTGCCAGCGGGACTAGCGGGAGGTACGACGAGCAGTACTTC. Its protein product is CASGTSGRYDEQYF.

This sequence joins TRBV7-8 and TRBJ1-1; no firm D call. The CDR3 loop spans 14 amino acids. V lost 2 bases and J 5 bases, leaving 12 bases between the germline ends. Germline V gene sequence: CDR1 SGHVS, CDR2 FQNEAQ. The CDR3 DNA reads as TGTGCCAGCAGCTTATTAGGGAGAGATACTGAAGCTTTCTTT. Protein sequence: CASSLLGRDTEAFF.

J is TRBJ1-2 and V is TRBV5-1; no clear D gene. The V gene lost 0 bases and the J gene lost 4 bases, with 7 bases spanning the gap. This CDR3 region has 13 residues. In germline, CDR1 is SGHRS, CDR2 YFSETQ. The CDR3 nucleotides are TGCGCCAGCAGCTTGGGACGAGCCTATGGCTACACCTTC. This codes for CASSLGRAYGYTF.